What follows are 29 T cell receptor beta chains derived from one specimen sequenced in a study of identical twins. MiXCR was run by TCRdb on the 5' RACE reads, yielding one entry per CDR3 protein. Among hundreds of thousands of distinct CDR3 sequences listed, 5.5% to 6.5% were seen once. The sequenced sample consisted of naive T cells sorted from blood. The origin of the receptors is a man aged 18 to 35 in good health.

This clonotype was picked up many times. The V gene is TRBV12-3 or TRBV12-4, the J gene TRBJ1-2, with D hard to call. Trimming took 5 bases from V and 3 from J, leaving 13 bases between them. CDR3 length: 14 residues. The CDR3 DNA is TGTGCCAGCAGTCTCCGGGCCAACCACTATGGCTACACCTTC. It yields the protein CASSLRANHYGYTF.

The sample holds many counts of this clonotype. V gene TRBV5-6 combines with J gene TRBJ2-2, with a possible D match to TRBD2 (6 bases). V lost 7 bases to trimming and J lost 7 bases, with 17 bases between them. Germline lookup yields CDR1 SGHDT and CDR2 YYEEEE. The CDR3 has 14 residues. CDR3 nucleotide sequence: TGTGCCAGCTCACGGAGGGCCCGGGACGGGGAGCTGTTTTTT. It yields the protein CASSRRARDGELFF.

This clonotype was recorded a few times. The V and J genes are TRBV12-5 and TRBJ1-1; no definite D call. CDR3 length: 12 residues. Germline lookup yields CDR1 LGHNT and CDR2 FRNRAP. Between the trimmed V and J ends, which lost 4 bases and 9 bases, there was a span of 12 bases. CDR3 residues: CASGWSDAKAFF. Here the CDR3 DNA reads TGTGCTAGTGGTTGGTCGGACGCTAAAGCTTTCTTT. Full variable domain (rest looked up from reference TRBV12-5 and TRBJ1-1): DARVTQTPRHKVTEMGQEVTMRCQPILGHNTVFWYRQTMMQGLELLAYFRNRAPLDDSGMPKDRFSAEMPDATLATLKIQPSEPRDSAVYFCASGWSDAKAFFGQGTRLTVV.

Many counts were recorded for this clonotype. J is TRBJ2-7 and V is TRBV10-3; D tentatively fits TRBD1 or TRBD2 (5 bases each). CDR3 size: 15 residues. CDR1 and CDR2 (germline): ENHRY, SYGVKD. Trimming stripped 6 bases from V and 3 bases from J, with 18 bases between. CDR3 sequence: CAISDLGVGGYEQYF. CDR3 DNA sequence: TGTGCCATCAGCGACTTGGGGGTAGGCGGCTACGAGCAGTACTTC.

This clonotype was seen only a few times. This rearrangement joins TRBV20-1 to TRBJ2-2, with 7 bases fitting TRBD2. Germline loops: CDR1 DFQATT, CDR2 SNEGSKA (reference sequence). The CDR3 loop spans 14 amino acids. The V and J ends lost 6 bases and 7 bases, in that order; junction bases with no gene match: 11. This CDR3 reads CSAQSKRTSGELFF. As DNA, the CDR3 is TGCAGTGCCCAATCAAAACGGACTAGCGGGGAGCTGTTTTTT.

This clonotype was seen ten or more times. V and J are TRBV6-5 and TRBJ2-3, with D maybe TRBD2 (6 bases). Looked up from germline, CDR1 is MNHEY and CDR2 is SVGAGI. The length of the CDR3 is 14 residues. The V gene lost 4 bases and the J gene lost 3 bases, with 11 bases spanning the gap. The CDR3 reads CASSSRLVTDTQYF. CDR3 bases: TGTGCCAGCAGTTCGCGACTAGTGACAGATACGCAGTATTTT.

This clonotype has at least ten counts. The V call is TRBV12-3 or TRBV12-4, the J call TRBJ2-3, with a tentative D call TRBD2 (5 bases). V was clipped by 3 bases and J by 0 bases, with 10 bases between them. The CDR3 is 15 amino acids. This CDR3 reads CASSLGAESTDTQYF. CDR3 bases: TGTGCCAGCAGTTTGGGAGCGGAAAGCACAGATACGCAGTATTTT.

The chain has TRBV24-1 and TRBJ2-7; tentative D call: TRBD1 (7 bases). Trimming left V 0 bases short and J 2 bases short, with 16 bases between. From germline, CDR1 is KGHDR and CDR2 SFDVKD. There are 17 residues in the CDR3. The CDR3 protein is CATSDLLVRGVAYEQYV. In DNA, the CDR3 is TGTGCCACCAGTGATTTGCTTGTCAGGGGGGTGGCCTACGAGCAGTACGTC.

This clonotype was seen at least ten times. The chain couples TRBV5-6 to TRBJ2-3, with 7 bases identical to TRBD2. V dropped 3 bases and J dropped 6; count of bases not matched to a gene: 13. Germline V CDR1 and CDR2: SGHDT, YYEEEE. The CDR3 is made up of 16 amino acids. CDR3 DNA: TGTGCCAGCAGCTGGAGGGAGGGCGGTTTTATGGATACGCAGTATTTT. It translates to CASSWREGGFMDTQYF.

This clonotype was picked up a small number of times. The gene calls are TRBV6-1 and TRBJ2-2; TRBD2 matches 11 bases. The CDR3 extends over 19 amino acids. Germline V lookup: CDR1 MNHNS, CDR2 SASEGT. Losses at the gene ends were 5 bases for V and 5 bases for J; bases not matched to a gene: 16. The CDR3 region has the DNA TGTGCCAGCAGTAAGCCCTACTCCGGGACTAGCGGTAGAACCGGGGAGCTGTTTTTT. Its translation: CASSKPYSGTSGRTGELFF.

This clonotype has a count of ten or more. The chain combines TRBV5-1 with TRBJ2-2; D is unclear. CDR1 and CDR2 (germline): SGHRS, YFSETQ. V was pared by 4 bases and J by 4 bases, with 11 bases between. The CDR3 has 14 residues. The CDR3 nucleotides are TGCGCCAGCAGCGCCACAGTTGGCACCGGGGAGCTGTTTTTT. Protein sequence: CASSATVGTGELFF.

This clonotype occurred a few times. This sequence joins TRBV3-1 and TRBJ2-5, with D unresolved. The CDR3 extends over 13 amino acids. V lost 2 bases, J lost 2 bases, and 6 bases lay in between. Per the germline V gene, CDR1 is LGHDT and CDR2 is YNNKEL (reference sequence). CDR3 loop: CASSQNPQETQYF. The CDR3 DNA follows: TGTGCCAGCAGCCAAAACCCTCAAGAGACCCAGTACTTC.

The chain recombines TRBV20-1 with TRBJ2-5, with 9 positions matching TRBD2. Trimming cost V 5 bases and J 1 base; bases outside gene matches: 5. This CDR3 contains 14 residues. Germline loops: CDR1 DFQATT, CDR2 SNEGSKA (reference sequence). Written as DNA, the CDR3 is TGCAGTGCTCACCTAGCGGGGCCCCAAGAGACCCAGTACTTC. Translation gives CSAHLAGPQETQYF.

This clonotype has a count of ten or more. The chain has TRBV4-3 and TRBJ2-1, with 8 bases aligning to TRBD1. V was clipped by 1 base and J by 4 bases; unmatched bases: 6. The CDR3 runs to 16 residues. CDR1 LGHNA and CDR2 YSLEER come from the germline V gene. The CDR3 loop reads CASSQGRQGAYNEQFF. Written as DNA, the CDR3 is TGCGCCAGCAGCCAAGGAAGGCAGGGGGCGTACAATGAGCAGTTCTTC.

This clonotype was observed at least ten times. The J gene is TRBJ2-3, the V gene TRBV21-1; the D call TRBD2 from the table was never checked on the DNA. TRBV21-1 is described as a pseudogene. The CDR3 is 12 residues long. In DNA, the CDR3 is TGTGCCAGCAGCAAGCCTCCGGATACGCAGTATTTT. This sequence encodes CASSKPPDTQYF.

This clonotype was counted ten times or more. The chain carries TRBV5-1 and TRBJ2-7; 8 nucleotides agree with TRBD2. J lost 2 bases, V lost 1 base, and 8 bases had no gene match. The CDR3 runs to 16 residues. Germline-derived CDR1 and CDR2 are SGHRS and YFSETQ. As DNA, the CDR3 is TGCGCCAGCAGCTTGAGGGAGGTAGCGGGGACCTACGAGCAGTACTTC. Translation gives CASSLREVAGTYEQYF.

This clonotype was observed a handful of times. This chain uses TRBV7-8 with TRBJ1-1, with 10 bases aligning to TRBD1. CDR3 length: 12 residues. Germline V lookup: CDR1 SGHVS, CDR2 FQNEAQ. After removal of 10 bases from V and 4 bases from J, the junction contained 3 bases not matched to a gene. For the CDR3, the DNA is TGTGCCACCAGGACAGGGGGCACTGAAGCTTTCTTT. This sequence encodes CATRTGGTEAFF.

The chain carries TRBV18 and TRBJ2-1; no firm D call. Germline values: CDR1 KGHSH, CDR2 LQKENI. The CDR3 is 11 amino acids. V lost 5 bases, J lost 6 bases, and 5 bases lay in between. The CDR3 nucleotides read TGTGCCAGCTCAAATTTCAATGAGCAGTTCTTC. Protein product: CASSNFNEQFF.

There are a few counts of this clonotype. The V gene is TRBV30, the J gene TRBJ2-7; 9 nucleotides agree with TRBD2. The V gene's germline CDR1 is GTSNPN and CDR2 SVGIG (reference sequence). This CDR3 spans 15 amino acids. V lost 4 bases and J lost 5; bases outside the gene matches: 12. Here the CDR3 reads CAWTVGAGGSDEQYF. The CDR3, as DNA: TGTGCCTGGACCGTCGGGGCGGGAGGGTCAGACGAGCAGTACTTC.

At least ten counts were recorded for this clonotype. V usage is TRBV2 and J usage is TRBJ2-1, with D unresolved. The CDR3 sequence is 15 residues long. V lost 6 bases to trimming and J lost 9 bases, with 21 bases between them. Per the germline V gene, CDR1 is SNHLY and CDR2 is FYNNEI. In DNA form, the CDR3 reads TGTGCCAGCAGCGCCGGGCCCCCGGTAACCGGTGAGCAGTTCTTC. The encoded protein is CASSAGPPVTGEQFF.

This clonotype was picked up many times. This sequence joins TRBV12-3 or TRBV12-4 and TRBJ1-1; TRBD1 agrees at 8 bases. Trimming at V came to 6 bases and at J to 7 bases, leaving 10 bases not matched to a gene. The CDR3 covers 14 residues. CDR3 sequence (DNA): TGTGCCAGCAGCTTCTCCCGGGACAGGTTTGAAGCTTTCTTT. This sequence encodes CASSFSRDRFEAFF.

This clonotype was counted ten times or more. The chain carries TRBV29-1 and TRBJ2-1, with a possible D match to TRBD1 (5 bases). Trimming left V 4 bases short and J 0 bases short, with 10 bases between. Germline V gene lookup returns CDR1 SQVTM and CDR2 ANQGSEA. The CDR3 sequence is 14 residues long. Written as DNA, the CDR3 is TGCAGCGTTGCAGGGCTAGTCTCCTACAATGAGCAGTTCTTC. It is translated as CSVAGLVSYNEQFF.

The chain carries TRBV5-5 and TRBJ2-2, with 8 bases identical to TRBD1. The ends lost 6 bases at V and 6 bases at J; junction bases unmatched: 13. This CDR3 region has 16 residues. CDR1 and CDR2 (germline): SGHKS, YYEKEE (reference sequence). CDR3 region: CASTPVRQGFSGELFF. The CDR3 DNA follows: TGTGCCAGCACCCCCGTGAGACAGGGGTTCTCCGGGGAGCTGTTTTTT.

This clonotype was counted at least ten times. The chain carries TRBV29-1 and TRBJ2-1; weak D call: TRBD2 (6 bases). Trimming pared 5 bases from V and 12 bases from J, leaving 14 bases between. This CDR3 is 11 amino acids long. Germline V gives CDR1 SQVTM, CDR2 ANQGSEA. As DNA, the CDR3 is TGCAGCGTTACGCGGGATTTTGTGCAGTTCTTC. This gives the protein CSVTRDFVQFF.

The sample holds many counts of this clonotype. The chain links TRBV20-1 to TRBJ2-5; D perhaps matches TRBD2 (7 bases). Germline lookup yields CDR1 DFQATT and CDR2 SNEGSKA (reference sequence). V lost 1 base to trimming and J lost 2 bases, with 17 bases between them. CDR3 length equals 16 residues. As DNA, the CDR3 is TGCAGTGCTAGAGGGGCGCGGGGGCAGGGACAAGAGACCCAGTACTTC. This sequence encodes CSARGARGQGQETQYF.

This clonotype was counted many times. The V call is TRBV7-2, the J call TRBJ1-1; D uncertain. Germline CDR1 and CDR2: SGHTA and FQGNSA. There are 16 residues in the CDR3. The germline V and J ends were trimmed by 5 bases and 0 bases, with 16 bases remaining between them. The DNA of the CDR3 is TGTGCCAGCAGCCCCGGGCAGAATTGGATGAACACTGAAGCTTTCTTT. This gives the protein CASSPGQNWMNTEAFF.

This clonotype was seen repeatedly, ten times or more. This chain links TRBV7-2 with TRBJ2-1, with D possibly matching TRBD1 (5 bases). Germline values: CDR1 SGHTA, CDR2 FQGNSA. Trimming left V 5 bases short and J 0 bases short, with 11 bases between. The CDR3 spans 15 residues. CDR3 nucleotide sequence: TGTGCCAGCAGCCCCTCCAGGGACTCCTACAATGAGCAGTTCTTC. Amino acid sequence: CASSPSRDSYNEQFF.

This clonotype was picked up a small number of times. V usage is TRBV20-1 and J usage is TRBJ2-1, with 9 bases matching TRBD1. Germline values: CDR1 DFQATT, CDR2 SNEGSKA (reference sequence). With 3 bases clipped from V and 4 bases from J, the junction kept 4 bases outside the gene matches. There are 14 residues in the CDR3. CDR3 DNA sequence: TGCAGTGCTAGGAGGGGACAGGGTTACAATGAGCAGTTCTTC. Its translation is CSARRGQGYNEQFF.

This clonotype was counted ten times or more. This chain links TRBV5-5 with TRBJ1-1; D not resolved. Germline V gene lookup returns CDR1 SGHKS and CDR2 YYEKEE (reference sequence). V lost 3 bases and J lost 8, with 11 bases in between. The CDR3 spans 12 residues. The CDR3: CASSSNAVEAFF. CDR3 in DNA: TGTGCCAGCAGCTCGAACGCGGTAGAAGCTTTCTTT.